The 24 T cell receptor beta chains below were found in one sample sequenced in a study of T cells after yellow fever vaccination. Each CDR3 protein is one row after TCRdb ran MiXCR on the 5' RACE reads. This table holds some 400,000 distinct CDR3 sequences, under 20% found once. The sequencing used PBMCs, collected before the yellow fever booster vaccination. The receptors come from a man aged 18 to 30 who received the YFV17D yellow fever vaccine.

This chain connects TRBV3-1 to TRBJ2-7; 7 bases fit TRBD1. Unmatched junction bases numbered 8, after V lost 6 bases and J lost 3 bases. CDR1 and CDR2 (germline): LGHDT, YNNKEL (reference sequence). This CDR3 spans 14 amino acids. CDR3 DNA: TGTGCCAGCAGACGACAGGGCGGCGGCTACGAGCAGTACTTC. As protein: CASRRQGGGYEQYF.

The chain is built from TRBV6-2 or TRBV6-3 and TRBJ2-2; 8 positions match TRBD2. With 5 bases clipped from V and 5 bases from J, the junction kept 10 bases outside the gene matches. The CDR3 runs to 16 residues. The germline V gene has CDR1 MNHEY and CDR2 SVGEGT. The CDR3 DNA sequence: TGTGCCAGCAGTGAGCCCCCCGGGGGGGTGACCGGGGAGCTGTTTTTT. Translated: CASSEPPGGVTGELFF.

V is TRBV7-9 and J is TRBJ2-3; a weak D match, TRBD1 (6 bases). The CDR3 runs 16 residues. Trimming removed 5 bases from V and 2 bases from J, with 17 bases in between. Per the germline V gene, CDR1 is SEHNR and CDR2 is FQNEAQ (reference sequence). CDR3 residues: CASSLGPGHNTDTQYF. The CDR3 region has the DNA TGTGCCAGCAGCCTAGGACCGGGACACAACACAGATACGCAGTATTTT.

The chain employs TRBV6-1 and TRBJ1-2; tentatively, D is TRBD1 (5 bases). The germline CDR1 and CDR2 sequences are MNHNS and SASEGT. V lost 3 bases and J lost 3, with 8 bases in between. CDR3 length: 13 amino acids. CDR3 amino acids: CASSDREHYGYTF. The CDR3 DNA is TGTGCCAGCAGTGACAGGGAACACTATGGCTACACCTTC.

In this sample, this clonotype turned up a few times. This chain uses TRBV7-2 with TRBJ2-3; D is possibly TRBD1 (6 bases). The CDR3 is 15 amino acids. Germline CDR1 SGHTA, CDR2 FQGNSA. Trimming removed 5 bases at V and 0 bases at J, with 12 bases between. The CDR3 reads CASSPQTGSTDTQYF. DNA of the CDR3: TGTGCCAGCAGCCCTCAGACAGGTAGCACAGATACGCAGTATTTT.

This sequence joins TRBV20-1 and TRBJ2-7, with a weak D call TRBD1 (5 bases). CDR3 length equals 11 residues. The germline V gene has CDR1 DFQATT and CDR2 SNEGSKA (reference sequence). The ends were cut back, 6 bases at V and 5 bases at J, with 11 bases in the middle. The CDR3 DNA sequence: TGCAGTGCCAGGGAAAAGGACGAGCAGTACTTC. It encodes CSAREKDEQYF.

The gene calls are TRBV6-6 and TRBJ1-5; D uncertain. CDR1 MNHNY and CDR2 SVGAGI come from the germline V gene (reference sequence). The germline V and J ends were trimmed by 0 bases and 9 bases, with 15 bases remaining between them. The CDR3 sequence is 15 residues long. CDR3: CASSYSKGSRLPQHF. In nucleotides, the CDR3 is TGTGCCAGCAGTTACTCGAAGGGTTCTCGATTGCCCCAGCATTTT.

This clonotype came up many times. The gene calls are TRBV12-5 and TRBJ2-1; no clear D. V was cut by 6 bases and J by 9 bases, with 12 bases left in between. The CDR3 loop spans 12 amino acids. CDR1 and CDR2 from the germline V gene are LGHNT and FRNRAP. As DNA, the CDR3 is TGTGCTAGTGGCTCGGCCACTACTGAGCAGTTCTTC. This encodes CASGSATTEQFF.

The rearrangement links TRBV11-2 to TRBJ1-1, with 8 bases fitting TRBD1. CDR1 is SGHAT and CDR2 is FQNNGV in the germline V gene. V dropped 4 bases and J dropped 7; count of bases not matched to a gene: 5. The CDR3 runs to 13 residues. The CDR3 loop reads CASSSADRGEAFF. In DNA, the CDR3 is TGTGCCAGCAGCTCCGCAGACAGGGGTGAAGCTTTCTTT.

V is TRBV4-1 and J is TRBJ1-3; D is ambiguous. CDR1 is MGHRA, CDR2 YSYEKL, per germline. The CDR3 covers 15 residues. V was clipped by 2 bases and J by 0 bases, with 8 bases between them. DNA for the CDR3: TGCGCCAGCAGCCAATATCCGGACTCTGGAAACACCATATATTTT. Translated, it gives CASSQYPDSGNTIYF.

This clonotype showed up just a few times. This chain links TRBV4-3 with TRBJ2-3; 10 positions match TRBD2. Germline CDR1 and CDR2: LGHNA and YSLEER. Trimming took 5 bases from V and 3 from J; bases not matched to a gene: 11. The length of the CDR3 is 17 residues. The CDR3, as DNA: TGCGCCAGCAGCGGGGCTAGCGGGGGCTCCCTGACAGATACGCAGTATTTT. This codes for CASSGASGGSLTDTQYF.

This clonotype was observed a handful of times. The rearrangement links TRBV4-1 to TRBJ2-7, with 9 bases aligning to TRBD2. CDR1 and CDR2 (germline): MGHRA, YSYEKL. This CDR3 region has 16 residues. The J segment lost 5 bases and the V segment lost 0 bases, leaving 8 bases of the junction unmatched. The CDR3 is CASSQDRLAGTHEQYF. The CDR3 coding sequence is TGCGCCAGCAGCCAAGATCGCCTAGCGGGGACCCACGAGCAGTACTTC.

V gene TRBV7-8 combines with J gene TRBJ2-7; D tentatively reads TRBD1 or TRBD2 (5 bases each). The germline gives CDR1 SGHVS, CDR2 FQNEAQ. V lost 5 bases and J 3 bases, leaving 11 bases between the germline ends. The CDR3 runs to 13 residues. DNA of the CDR3: TGTGCCAGCAGCCGGGACCAATACTACGAGCAGTACGTC. Its protein product is CASSRDQYYEQYV.

The V gene is TRBV4-1, the J gene TRBJ2-1, with TRBD2 matching 10 bases. Germline V gene lookup returns CDR1 MGHRA and CDR2 YSYEKL. J was trimmed by 6 bases and V by 3 bases; bases with no gene match: 5. The CDR3 extends over 15 amino acids. The DNA of the CDR3 is TGCGCCAGCAGCCAGAGCGGGGGGGCCTTCAATGAGCAGTTCTTC. It yields the protein CASSQSGGAFNEQFF.

The chain couples TRBV5-4 to TRBJ2-7; 10 bases map to TRBD1. The V gene's germline CDR1 is SGHNT and CDR2 YYREEE (reference sequence). J gave up 2 bases and V 4 bases, and 9 bases lay outside the gene matches. The CDR3 is 16 residues long. The CDR3 DNA follows: TGTGCCAGCAGCCGCGCCGGGACAGGGGACCCCTACGAGCAGTACTTC. Amino acids: CASSRAGTGDPYEQYF.

Many counts were recorded for this clonotype. This chain joins TRBV7-2 and TRBJ2-1, with D possibly TRBD2 on 7 matching bases. The germline CDR1 and CDR2 sequences are SGHTA and FQGNSA. The germline V and J ends were trimmed by 5 bases and 4 bases, with 15 bases remaining between them. The CDR3 extends over 15 amino acids. CDR3 loop: CASSQRGGRYNEQFF. The CDR3 DNA sequence: TGTGCCAGCAGCCAAAGGGGGGGAAGATACAATGAGCAGTTCTTC.

This clonotype has only a few counts. V usage is TRBV5-1 and J usage is TRBJ1-6, with D perhaps matching TRBD1 (5 bases). The germline V gene encodes CDR1 SGHRS and CDR2 YFSETQ. V shed 4 bases and J shed 0 bases, with 8 bases lying between them. CDR3 length equals 15 residues. CDR3 amino acids: CASSGGDSYNSPLHF. The CDR3, as DNA: TGCGCCAGCAGCGGGGGTGACTCCTATAATTCACCCCTCCACTTT.

This chain uses TRBV7-2 with TRBJ2-5, with 12 bases aligning to TRBD2. CDR1 is SGHTA and CDR2 is FQGNSA in the germline V gene. The CDR3 runs to 13 residues. V was pared by 6 bases and J by 8 bases, with 4 bases of the junction left unmatched. CDR3 in DNA: TGTGCCAGCAGTCCGGGACTAGCGGGCACCCAGTACTTC. Translation gives CASSPGLAGTQYF.

This chain uses TRBV5-1 with TRBJ1-5; D gene uncertain. Trimming shortened V by 1 base and J by 9 bases, and 5 bases separated the two germline ends. The CDR3 sequence is 11 residues long. Germline lookup yields CDR1 SGHRS and CDR2 YFSETQ. CDR3 DNA sequence: TGCGCCAGCAGCTTGCTGCGGCCCCAGCATTTT. It codes for CASSLLRPQHF.

A few counts support this clonotype. The chain couples TRBV6-5 to TRBJ2-3; the D gene is possibly TRBD2 (7 bases). Germline V gives CDR1 MNHEY, CDR2 SVGAGI. CDR3 length: 15 residues. V was trimmed by 8 bases and J by 0 bases, leaving 15 bases between them. The CDR3 nucleotides are TGTGCCAGCCGGGGGCGGGGGTCTAGCACAGATACGCAGTATTTT. Translating gives CASRGRGSSTDTQYF.

In its sample, this clonotype was seen a few times. The CDR3, as DNA: TGTGCCAGCAGTAGGATTGAGAATTCACCCCTCCACTTT. It specifies CASSRIENSPLHF. The V and J genes are TRBV27 and TRBJ1-6; D not certain. The germline V gene has CDR1 MNHEY and CDR2 SMNVEV (reference sequence). The germline V and J ends were trimmed by 5 bases and 7 bases, with 9 bases remaining between them. CDR3 length: 13 amino acids.

J is TRBJ1-1 and V is TRBV5-1; possibly TRBD1 for D (5 bases). The germline V and J ends were trimmed by 0 bases and 3 bases, with 12 bases remaining between them. Per germline, CDR1 SGHRS and CDR2 YFSETQ. This CDR3 spans 15 amino acids. The CDR3 nucleotides are TGCGCCAGCAGCTTGGGCCAGGGAAGGTACACTGAAGCTTTCTTT. Residues: CASSLGQGRYTEAFF.

This clonotype was counted a few times. The chain uses TRBV12-3 or TRBV12-4 and TRBJ2-2, with 7 nucleotides matching TRBD2. The CDR3 has 15 amino acids. J was trimmed by 0 bases and V by 6 bases; bases with no gene match: 4. The CDR3 reads CASRPAGTNTGELFF. CDR3 nucleotides: TGTGCCAGCAGACCAGCGGGGACGAACACCGGGGAGCTGTTTTTT.

This clonotype has just a few counts. This chain connects TRBV11-2 to TRBJ1-3, with D perhaps TRBD1 (5 bases). The CDR3 extends over 17 amino acids. Germline values: CDR1 SGHAT, CDR2 FQNNGV. Trimming cost V 3 bases and J 4 bases, with 19 bases left between them. CDR3 DNA: TGTGCCAGCAGCTTCGGAGACCGGAGTCCAGGGGGAAACACCATATATTTT. Its protein product is CASSFGDRSPGGNTIYF.